This TCR beta chain was documented in a study of CD8+ T cells in alopecia areata. Study-level background: Each day, treated patients took oral tofacitinib twice, at 5 to 10 mg per dose. A 6-month off-drug phase came after tofacitinib, which had lasted 6 to 18 months.

The CDR3 length is 14 residues. Per germline, CDR1 SGHRS and CDR2 YFSETQ. V lost 4 bases and J lost 6, with 15 bases in between. The authors sorted CD4+ and CD8+ T cells from PBMCs. Remarks on this clone: Its antigen is undetermined.

As the sequencing template, cDNA was produced by extracting RNA and reverse transcribing it. The table came from immunoSEQ multiplex PCR; TCRdb's copy has only in-frame clones and leaves some out. This sample yields about 180,000 clones, of which about 60% are seen a single time; roughly 15% belongs to the top ten. General study findings and limits: In patients, TCRs were shared less clearly than in mice, and HLA may possibly be involved.

The receptor comes from a human donor with alopecia areata. This sample comprised CD4+ T cells sorted from blood, obtained at week 0. This chain uses TRBV5-1 with TRBJ2-3; possibly TRBD2 for D (7 bases). CDR3 amino acids: CASSEGGLSDTQYF. DNA of the CDR3: TGCGCCAGCAGCGAGGGGGGACTATCCGATACGCAGTATTTT.